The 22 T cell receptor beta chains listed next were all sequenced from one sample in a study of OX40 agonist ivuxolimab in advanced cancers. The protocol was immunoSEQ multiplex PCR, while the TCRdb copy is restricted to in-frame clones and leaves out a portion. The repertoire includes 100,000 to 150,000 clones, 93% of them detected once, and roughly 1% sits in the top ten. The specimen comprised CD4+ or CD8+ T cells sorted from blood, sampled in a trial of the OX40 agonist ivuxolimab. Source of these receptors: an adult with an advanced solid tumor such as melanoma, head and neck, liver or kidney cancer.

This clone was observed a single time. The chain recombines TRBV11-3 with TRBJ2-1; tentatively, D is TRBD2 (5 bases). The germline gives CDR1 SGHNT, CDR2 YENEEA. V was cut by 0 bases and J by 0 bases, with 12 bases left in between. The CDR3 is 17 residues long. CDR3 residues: CASSLESGISSYNEQFF. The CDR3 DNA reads TGTGCCAGCAGCTTAGAATCCGGGATCAGCTCCTACAATGAGCAGTTCTTC.

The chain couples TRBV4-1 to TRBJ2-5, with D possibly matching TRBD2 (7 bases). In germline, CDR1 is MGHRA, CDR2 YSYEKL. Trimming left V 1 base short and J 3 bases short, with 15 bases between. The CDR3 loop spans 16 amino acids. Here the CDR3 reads CASSQGWRGPEETQYF. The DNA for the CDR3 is TGCGCCAGCAGCCAAGGATGGCGGGGGCCAGAAGAGACCCAGTACTTC.

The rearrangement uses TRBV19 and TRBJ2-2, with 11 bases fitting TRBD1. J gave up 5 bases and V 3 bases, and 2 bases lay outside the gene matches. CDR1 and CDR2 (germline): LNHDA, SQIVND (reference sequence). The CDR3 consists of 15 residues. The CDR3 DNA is TGTGCCAGTAGTATTGGGACAGGGGGAACCGGGGAGCTGTTTTTT. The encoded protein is CASSIGTGGTGELFF.

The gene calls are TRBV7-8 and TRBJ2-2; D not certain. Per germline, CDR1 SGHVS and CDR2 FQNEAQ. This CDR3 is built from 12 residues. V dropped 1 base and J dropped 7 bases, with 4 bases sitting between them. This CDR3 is CASSLVSGELFF. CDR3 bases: TGTGCCAGCAGCTTAGTGAGCGGGGAGCTGTTTTTT.

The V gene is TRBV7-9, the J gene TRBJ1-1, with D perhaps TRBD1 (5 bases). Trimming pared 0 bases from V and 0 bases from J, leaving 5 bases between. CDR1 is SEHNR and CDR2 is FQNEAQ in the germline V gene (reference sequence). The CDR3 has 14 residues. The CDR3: CASSLAGVNTEAFF. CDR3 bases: TGTGCCAGCAGCTTAGCAGGGGTGAACACTGAAGCTTTCTTT.

CDR3: CASSQRSNGIGNQGYTF. DNA of the CDR3: TGCGCCAGCAGCCAAAGATCTAATGGGATAGGGAATCAAGGCTACACCTTC. This chain connects TRBV4-3 to TRBJ1-2; D is unclear. The germline CDR1 and CDR2 sequences are LGHNA and YSLEER. The length of the CDR3 is 17 residues. The V and J ends lost 2 bases and 8 bases respectively, with 24 bases between them.

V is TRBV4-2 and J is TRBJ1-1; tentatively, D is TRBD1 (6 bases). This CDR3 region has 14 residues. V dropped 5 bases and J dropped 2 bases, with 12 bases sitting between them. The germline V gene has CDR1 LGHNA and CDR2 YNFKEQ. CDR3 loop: CASSLGHPNTEAFF. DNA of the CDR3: TGTGCCAGCAGCTTGGGACACCCCAACACTGAAGCTTTCTTT.

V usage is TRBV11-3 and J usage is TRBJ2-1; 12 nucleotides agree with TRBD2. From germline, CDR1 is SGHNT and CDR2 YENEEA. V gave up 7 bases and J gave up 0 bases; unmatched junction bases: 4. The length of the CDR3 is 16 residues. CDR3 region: CASKTLAGGSYNEQFF. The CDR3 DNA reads TGTGCCAGCAAGACACTAGCGGGAGGCTCCTACAATGAGCAGTTCTTC. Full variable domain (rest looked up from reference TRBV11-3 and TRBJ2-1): EAGVVQSPRYKIIEKKQPVAFWCNPISGHNTLYWYLQNLGQGPELLIRYENEEAVDDSQLPKDRFSAERLKGVDSTLKIQPAELGDSAVYLCASKTLAGGSYNEQFFGPGTRLTVL.

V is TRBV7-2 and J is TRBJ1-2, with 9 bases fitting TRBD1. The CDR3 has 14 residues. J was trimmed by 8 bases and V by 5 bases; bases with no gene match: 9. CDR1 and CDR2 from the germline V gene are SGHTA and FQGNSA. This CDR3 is CASSSTGGTYGYTF. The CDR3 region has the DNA TGTGCCAGCAGCAGTACAGGGGGCACTTACGGCTACACCTTC.

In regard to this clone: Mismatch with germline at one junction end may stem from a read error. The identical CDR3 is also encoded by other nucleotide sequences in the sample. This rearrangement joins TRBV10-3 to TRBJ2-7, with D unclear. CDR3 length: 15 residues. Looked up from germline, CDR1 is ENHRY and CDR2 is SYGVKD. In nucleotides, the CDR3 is TGCGCCATCAGCCGAGACCTCTTAAGCTCCTACGAGCAGTACTTC. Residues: CAISRDLLSSYEQYF.

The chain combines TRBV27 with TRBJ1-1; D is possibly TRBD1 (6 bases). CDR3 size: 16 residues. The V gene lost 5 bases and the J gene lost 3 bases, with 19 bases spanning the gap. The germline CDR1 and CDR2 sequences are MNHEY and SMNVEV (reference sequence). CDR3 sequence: CASSPRVGATDTEAFF. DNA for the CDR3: TGTGCCAGCAGTCCCCGGGTGGGGGCAACGGACACTGAAGCTTTCTTT.

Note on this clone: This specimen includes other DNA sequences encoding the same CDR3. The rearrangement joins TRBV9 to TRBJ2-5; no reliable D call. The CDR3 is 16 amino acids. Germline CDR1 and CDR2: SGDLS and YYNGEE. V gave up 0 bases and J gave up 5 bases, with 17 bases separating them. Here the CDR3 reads CASSVATQTSQETQYF. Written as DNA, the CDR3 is TGTGCCAGCAGCGTAGCAACGCAGACCTCCCAGGAGACCCAGTACTTC.

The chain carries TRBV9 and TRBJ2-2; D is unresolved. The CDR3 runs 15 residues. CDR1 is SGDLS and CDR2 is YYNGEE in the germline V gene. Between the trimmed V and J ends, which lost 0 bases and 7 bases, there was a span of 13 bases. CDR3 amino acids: CASSVEAGGIGELFF. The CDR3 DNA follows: TGTGCCAGCAGCGTAGAGGCAGGTGGTATCGGGGAGCTGTTTTTT.

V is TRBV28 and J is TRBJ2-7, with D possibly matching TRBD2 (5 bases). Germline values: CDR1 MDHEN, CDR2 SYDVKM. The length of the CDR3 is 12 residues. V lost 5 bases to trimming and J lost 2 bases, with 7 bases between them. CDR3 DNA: TGTGCCAGCAGTAGCGGTACCTACGAGCAGTACTTC. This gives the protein CASSSGTYEQYF.

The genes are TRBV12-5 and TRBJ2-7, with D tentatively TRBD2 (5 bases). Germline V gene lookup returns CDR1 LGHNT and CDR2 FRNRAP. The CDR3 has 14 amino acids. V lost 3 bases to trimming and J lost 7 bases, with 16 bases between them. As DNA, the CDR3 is TGTGCTAGTGGTTTCCCTCCGGGGATAGGTGAGCAGTACTTC. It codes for CASGFPPGIGEQYF. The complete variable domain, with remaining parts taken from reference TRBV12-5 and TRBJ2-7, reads DARVTQTPRHKVTEMGQEVTMRCQPILGHNTVFWYRQTMMQGLELLAYFRNRAPLDDSGMPKDRFSAEMPDATLATLKIQPSEPRDSAVYFCASGFPPGIGEQYFGPGTRLTVT.

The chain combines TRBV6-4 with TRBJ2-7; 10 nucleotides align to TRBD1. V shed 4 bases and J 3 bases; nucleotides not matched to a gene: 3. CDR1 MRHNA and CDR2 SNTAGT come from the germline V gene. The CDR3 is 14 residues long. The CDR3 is CASSVGQGVYEQYF. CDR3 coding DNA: TGTGCCAGCAGTGTTGGACAGGGGGTCTACGAGCAGTACTTC.

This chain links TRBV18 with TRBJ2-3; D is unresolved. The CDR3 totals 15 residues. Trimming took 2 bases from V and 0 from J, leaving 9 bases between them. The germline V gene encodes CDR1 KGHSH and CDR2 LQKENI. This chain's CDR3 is CASSPVTPSTDTQYF. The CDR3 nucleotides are TGTGCCAGCTCACCAGTGACTCCTAGCACAGATACGCAGTATTTT.

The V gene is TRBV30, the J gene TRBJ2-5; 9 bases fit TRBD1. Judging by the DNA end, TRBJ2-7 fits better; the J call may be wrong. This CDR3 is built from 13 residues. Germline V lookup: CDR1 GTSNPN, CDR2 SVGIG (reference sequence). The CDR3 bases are TGTGCCTGGAACCGACAGGGGGAGTACGAGCAGTACTTC. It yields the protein CAWNRQGEYEQYF.

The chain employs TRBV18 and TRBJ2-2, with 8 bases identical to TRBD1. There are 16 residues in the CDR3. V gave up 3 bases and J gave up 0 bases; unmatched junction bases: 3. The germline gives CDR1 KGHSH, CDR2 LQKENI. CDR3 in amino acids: CASSPQGATNTGELFF. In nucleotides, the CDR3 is TGTGCCAGCTCACCCCAGGGGGCCACGAACACCGGGGAGCTGTTTTTT.

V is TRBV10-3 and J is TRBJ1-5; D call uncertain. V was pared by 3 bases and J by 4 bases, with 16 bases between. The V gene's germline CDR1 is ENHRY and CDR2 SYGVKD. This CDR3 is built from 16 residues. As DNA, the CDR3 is TGTGCCATCAGTGATGGTCAGTCGGTGAAAAATCAGCCCCAGCATTTT. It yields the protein CAISDGQSVKNQPQHF.

CDR3 sequence reads: CASSLAGRGHGNTIYF. Written as DNA, the CDR3 is TGTGCCAGCAGCTTAGCCGGCAGGGGGCATGGAAACACCATATATTTT. V is TRBV7-9 and J is TRBJ1-3, with TRBD1 matching 8 bases. The V gene end was trimmed by 0 bases and the J gene end by 3 bases; junction bases not matched to a gene: 4. Germline CDR1 SEHNR, CDR2 FQNEAQ (reference sequence). There are 16 residues in the CDR3.

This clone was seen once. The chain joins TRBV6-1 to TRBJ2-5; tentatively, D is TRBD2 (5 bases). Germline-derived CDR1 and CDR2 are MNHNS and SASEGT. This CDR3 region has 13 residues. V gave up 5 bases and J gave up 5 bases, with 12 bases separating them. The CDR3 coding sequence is TGTGCCAGCAGTTCCCGGGGTGGGGAGACCCAGTACTTC. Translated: CASSSRGGETQYF.